This T cell receptor (beta chain) was recovered during a study of T cells in Graves' hyperthyroidism and ophthalmopathy. Pregnant or lactating patients were excluded, as were those with uncontrolled infection or other autoimmune disease. CDR1 SGHDT and CDR2 YYEEEE come from the germline V gene. CDR3 length: 14 amino acids. The V gene lost 4 bases and the J gene lost 3 bases, with 13 bases spanning the gap. From RNA transcripts, TCR beta CDR3 regions were amplified. The TCR CDR3 first-round RT-PCR relied on the HTBI primer set. TCRdb reprocessed the multiplex PCR reads via MiXCR and lists one record per CDR3 protein. Of about 210,000 distinct CDR3 sequences listed, over 15% were seen once; the top ten hold roughly 53%.

Sequencing was done on a sample of blood. This clonotype was sampled from a man aged 45-65 years with Graves' hyperthyroidism. V usage is TRBV5-6 and J usage is TRBJ1-1; D gene uncertain. The CDR3: CASSRNLIDTEAFF. In DNA, the CDR3 is TGTGCCAGCAGCCGAAACCTCATAGACACTGAAGCTTTCTTT. Using reference TRBV5-6 and TRBJ1-1 for the parts outside the CDR3, the full variable domain is DAGVTQSPTHLIKTRGQQVTLRCSPKSGHDTVSWYQQALGQGPQFIFQYYEEEERQRGNFPDRFSGHQFPNYSSELNVNALLLGDSALYLCASSRNLIDTEAFFGQGTRLTVV.